The 8 T cell receptor beta chains in this list originate from one sample, sequenced in a study of blood T cell repertoires in COVID-19. TCRdb's copy holds only in-frame clones and misses some; the assay was immunoSEQ multiplex PCR. Of roughly 70,000 clones listed, approximately 80% are singletons. The sequenced sample was peripheral blood. These receptors all come from a woman of 80 years or more with active or convalescent COVID-19.

As concerns this clone: The junction and the germline gene differ at one end; a read error may be behind it. This chain connects TRBV24-1 to TRBJ2-7, with a tentative D call TRBD1 (5 bases). This CDR3 has 15 residues. Germline lookup yields CDR1 KGHDR and CDR2 SFDVKD. The CDR3 nucleotides read TGTGCCACCAGCGATTCGACAGTTAGGTACTACGAGCAGTACTTC. Translation gives CATSDSTVRYYEQYF.

CDR3 sequence (DNA): TGTGCCAGCAGTTTTCGGGGGGCCTACGAGCAGTACTTC. Amino acids: CASSFRGAYEQYF. The chain joins TRBV27 to TRBJ2-7; 7 bases fit TRBD2. Trimming cost V 3 bases and J 2 bases; bases outside gene matches: 1. CDR3 size: 13 residues. Germline assignment: CDR1 MNHEY and CDR2 SMNVEV (reference sequence).

A single count supports this clone. The CDR3 sequence: CASSVPGLAGNEQFF. DNA for the CDR3: TGTGCCAGCAGCGTTCCGGGACTAGCGGGAAATGAGCAGTTCTTC. The V and J genes are TRBV7-2 and TRBJ2-1; 13 positions match TRBD2. The CDR3 runs 15 residues. Germline CDR1 is SGHTA and CDR2 is FQGNSA. V gave up 5 bases and J gave up 7 bases; unmatched junction bases: 5.

J is TRBJ1-1 and V is TRBV7-3, with D perhaps matching TRBD1 (6 bases). Trimming took 5 bases from V and 5 from J, leaving 12 bases between them. Germline V gene lookup returns CDR1 SGHTA and CDR2 FQGTGA. The CDR3 is 13 amino acids. The CDR3: CASSPGTTTEAFF. In nucleotides, the CDR3 is TGTGCCAGCAGCCCCGGGACAACAACTGAAGCTTTCTTT.

The chain is built from TRBV20-1 and TRBJ2-5, with D unresolved. Germline V gene data show CDR1 as DFQATT and CDR2 as SNEGSKA (reference sequence). There are 10 residues in the CDR3. The germline V and J ends were trimmed by 6 bases and 3 bases, with 5 bases remaining between them. The DNA of the CDR3 is TGCAGTGCGGCCAAAGAGACCCAGTACTTC. Its protein is CSAAKETQYF.

This clone is medium-sized in the sample. This chain connects TRBV11-3 to TRBJ2-1; no definite D call. V shed 2 bases and J shed 6 bases, with 8 bases lying between them. The CDR3 is 13 amino acids. Germline CDR1 is SGHNT and CDR2 is YENEEA. The CDR3 nucleotides read TGTGCCAGCAGCTTAACCCCTAGCAATGAGCAGTTCTTC. It is translated as CASSLTPSNEQFF.

The chain links TRBV4-1 to TRBJ2-3; D not resolved. CDR3 length: 16 residues. Per the germline V gene, CDR1 is MGHRA and CDR2 is YSYEKL. V dropped 0 bases and J dropped 2 bases, with 12 bases sitting between them. CDR3 region: CASSQDIAATTDTQYF. The CDR3 nucleotides are TGCGCCAGCAGCCAAGATATCGCGGCGACCACAGATACGCAGTATTTT.

The chain uses TRBV5-6 and TRBJ2-7; a possible D gene is TRBD2 (5 bases). CDR3 length: 14 residues. The germline CDR1 and CDR2 sequences are SGHDT and YYEEEE. With 4 bases removed from V and 4 bases from J, the gap between germline ends came to 15 bases. CDR3 sequence (DNA): TGTGCCAGCAGCCTGACCGGGGATAGGTACGAGCAGTACTTC. Encoded protein: CASSLTGDRYEQYF.